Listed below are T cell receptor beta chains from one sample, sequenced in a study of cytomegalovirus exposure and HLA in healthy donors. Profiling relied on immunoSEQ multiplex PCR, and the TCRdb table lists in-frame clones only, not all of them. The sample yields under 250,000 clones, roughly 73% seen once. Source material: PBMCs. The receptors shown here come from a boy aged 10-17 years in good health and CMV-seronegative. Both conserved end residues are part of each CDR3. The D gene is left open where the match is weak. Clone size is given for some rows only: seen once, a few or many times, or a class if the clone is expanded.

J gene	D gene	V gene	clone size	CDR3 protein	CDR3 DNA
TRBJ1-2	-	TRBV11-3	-	CASSLFDKQGANYGYTF	TGTGCCAGCAGCTTATTCGACAAACAGGGAGCTAACTATGGCTACACCTTC
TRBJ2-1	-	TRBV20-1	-	CSANRNNEQFF	TGCAGTGCGAACAGAAACAATGAGCAGTTCTTC
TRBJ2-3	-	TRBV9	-	CASSVARTSTDTQYF	TGTGCCAGCAGCGTAGCGCGGACTAGCACAGATACGCAGTATTTT
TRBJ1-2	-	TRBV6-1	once	CASSDGQGYGYTF	TGTGCCAGCAGTGATGGTCAGGGCTATGGCTACACCTTC
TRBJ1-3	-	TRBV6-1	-	CASSDQVPSGNTIYF	TGTGCCAGCAGTGACCAGGTCCCCTCTGGAAACACCATATATTTT
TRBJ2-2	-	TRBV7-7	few	CASSFPGGELFF	TGTGCCAGCAGCTTCCCAGGCGGGGAGCTGTTTTTT
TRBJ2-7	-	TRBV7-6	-	CASSFPRGEQYF	TGTGCCAGCAGCTTCCCCCGGGGCGAGCAGTACTTC
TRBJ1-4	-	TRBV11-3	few	CASSLEGRTNEKLFF	TGTGCCAGCAGCTTAGAGGGCAGAACTAATGAAAAACTGTTTTTT
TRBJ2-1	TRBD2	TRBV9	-	CASSASGSSYNEQFF	TGTGCCAGCAGCGCTAGCGGGAGCTCCTACAATGAGCAGTTCTTC
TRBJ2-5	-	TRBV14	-	CASSQVARVWPLETQYF	TGTGCCAGCAGCCAAGTAGCCCGGGTTTGGCCTCTGGAGACCCAGTACTTC